What follows is one T cell receptor (beta chain) and its context. Its antigen is unknown. The sample comes from a study of graft-versus-host responses after intestinal transplantation. Overall study: Among the recipients, transplants were multivisceral, liver-intestinal, or isolated intestinal. The study gave all recipients anti-thymocyte globulin induction, then tacrolimus and steroids for 2 to 3 years. Study-level findings and limits: GvH clonotypes were identified within recipient marrow, with a subset emerging first in ileum or blood. Those patients showing graft-donor T cell macrochimerism displayed high graft-versus-host to host-versus-graft clonal ratios in allografts.

CDR1 is MNHNS, CDR2 SASEGT, per germline. The CDR3 is made up of 13 amino acids. Deletions cut 10 bases from V and 0 bases from J, with 7 bases between. Measured with immunoSEQ multiplex PCR; TCRdb has only the in-frame clones, and not every one. The data hold roughly 120,000 clones, with just over 90% observed a single time. This chain uses TRBV6-1 with TRBJ2-6; D remains unclear. The sequence was collected from a human donor who was the organ donor for an intestinal transplant. Material: unstimulated CD4+ T cells sorted from spleen or lymph node cells, obtained before transplant. This CDR3 is CATDYSGANVLTF. CDR3 in DNA: TGTGCCACGGATTACTCTGGGGCCAACGTCCTGACTTTC.